This T cell receptor beta chain was identified in a study of multiple sclerosis patients with progressive multifocal leukoencephalopathy. Described time point: time of PML onset. After roughly 15 to 56 months on natalizumab, the natalizumab-treated patients developed PML. Prior interferon beta treatment was universal, and the PML patients were all female. This was a survey-level run. Spiked into each PCR were synthetic inline TR CDR3 controls of all V-J pairings. Data came from immunoSEQ multiplex PCR; TCRdb stores just in-frame clones and leaves some out. The sample consists of tens of thousands of clones, approximately 85% of them appearing once. CDR1 is SGHNT and CDR2 is YYREEE in the germline V gene (reference sequence). CDR3 length equals 13 residues. Trimming took off 4 bases at V and 0 bases at J, with 7 bases between the two ends.

The TCR originated in a woman aged 25 to 39 with progressive multifocal leukoencephalopathy. This specimen consisted of PBMCs, obtained from a patient treated with natalizumab. The chain joins TRBV5-4 to TRBJ1-1; D is undetermined. CDR3 coding DNA: TGTGCCAGCAGCAAGGACCTGAACACTGAAGCTTTCTTT. It is translated as CASSKDLNTEAFF.